A selection of T cell receptor beta chains follows, all from one sample in a study of blood T cell repertoires in COVID-19. Produced via immunoSEQ multiplex PCR; TCRdb's table is partial and in-frame only. The sample consists of hundreds of thousands of clones, approximately 90% of them appearing once. Specimen: peripheral blood. These receptors were taken from a woman in her 50s with COVID-19, enrolled during active disease. The CDR3 runs from the conserved cysteine through the conserved F or W. A D gene is named only where the DNA matches it firmly. The size of a clone is reported for some rows only, either as once, few or many, or as a class for expanded clones.

>-|-|TRBJ1-4|TRBV19
CASSITGGTNEKLFF
>-|-|TRBJ1-2|TRBV10-1
CASSEGQHYGYTF
>-|TRBD2|TRBJ2-2|TRBV5-1
CASSWTSGGRWTGELFF
>-|-|TRBJ1-5|TRBV9
CASSATAYSNQPQHF
>-|TRBD1|TRBJ1-5|TRBV19
CASSTRQGQITGNQPQHF
>-|-|TRBJ2-1|TRBV24-1
CAAESSYNEQFF
>-|TRBD2|TRBJ2-1|TRBV18
CASSMGLADYNEQFF
>-|-|TRBJ2-2|TRBV10-3
CATGTGELFF
>-|-|TRBJ1-5|TRBV28
CASSFSRGHDGNQPQHF
>once|-|TRBJ1-1|TRBV12-3/TRBV12-4
CASRPGQFEAFF
>-|-|TRBJ1-1|TRBV6-5
CASSYSSRVRAFF
>-|TRBD2|TRBJ2-7|TRBV2
CASSVGGNYEQYF
>-|-|TRBJ2-5|TRBV27
CASSPLGAGETQYF
>-|TRBD1|TRBJ1-5|TRBV29-1
CSVRGQGDQPQHF
>-|TRBD2|TRBJ2-3|TRBV30
CAWSARGGRIDTQYF
>-|-|TRBJ1-1|TRBV12-3/TRBV12-4
CASSPSTGRGAFF
>-|-|TRBJ2-7|TRBV6-1
CASSEGRGLSYEQYF
>-|-|TRBJ1-5|TRBV7-9
CASSLASVEDQPQHF
>-|TRBD1|TRBJ1-3|TRBV6-1
CASSEVGTASGNTIYF
>-|-|TRBJ1-1|TRBV30
CAWNLGGGDTEAFF
>-|TRBD2|TRBJ2-1|TRBV15
CATSRDASGGWEQFF
>-|TRBD2|TRBJ2-2|TRBV7-8
CASSLESGASGTGELFF
>once|TRBD2|TRBJ2-2|TRBV18
CASSPGTSASGELFF